The 6 T cell receptor beta chains in this list originate from one sample, sequenced in a study of shared clonotypes between healthy human individuals. Here immunoSEQ multiplex PCR was the method, and the copy in TCRdb shows in-frame clones only, minus some. This table holds under 2.5 million clones, approximately 90% found once. Specimen: naive CD4+ T cells from PBMCs. The subset denotes: CD45RA+ positively selected. These receptors were obtained from a man aged 18 to 29 in good health. Some clones in this sample may be carry-over from other donors' samples.

CDR3: CASSYLRDRGYQPQHF. In DNA form, the CDR3 reads TGTGCCAGCAGTTACCTACGGGACAGGGGCTATCAGCCCCAGCATTTT. This chain connects TRBV6-6 to TRBJ1-5, with 10 bases that match TRBD1. CDR3 length: 16 amino acids. Germline lookup yields CDR1 MNHNY and CDR2 SVGAGI (reference sequence). V lost 2 bases, J lost 5 bases, and 6 bases stayed unmatched.

The chain is built from TRBV5-6 and TRBJ1-1, with TRBD1 identical over 10 bases. Germline values: CDR1 SGHDT, CDR2 YYEEEE. V shed 4 bases and J 3 bases; nucleotides not matched to a gene: 9. This CDR3 has 16 residues. CDR3 in amino acids: CASSPWTGGIYTEAFF. For the CDR3, the DNA is TGTGCCAGCAGCCCGTGGACAGGGGGTATATACACTGAAGCTTTCTTT.

The CDR3 DNA follows: TGTGCCATCAGTGACGTCCGGCGGGGCACAGATACGCAGTATTTT. It specifies CAISDVRRGTDTQYF. This rearrangement joins TRBV10-3 to TRBJ2-3; D is possibly TRBD2 (5 bases). Germline V gene lookup returns CDR1 ENHRY and CDR2 SYGVKD. The CDR3 is made up of 15 amino acids. The V end lost 3 bases, the J end lost 1 base, and 11 bases lay between the germline ends.

The chain couples TRBV14 to TRBJ1-2; D remains unclear. V lost 4 bases and J lost 8, with 23 bases in between. Germline CDR1 SGHDN, CDR2 FVKESK. CDR3 length equals 16 residues. CDR3 sequence reads: CASSPIGGDDGYGYTF. In DNA form, the CDR3 reads TGTGCCAGCAGCCCCATCGGCGGGGATGATGGGTACGGCTACACCTTC.

Worth noting for this clone: The same CDR3 arises from other DNA sequences in this sample as well. J is TRBJ2-1 and V is TRBV7-3; tentative D call: TRBD2 (6 bases). Trimming took 1 base from V and 6 from J, leaving 13 bases between them. Germline V lookup: CDR1 SGHTA, CDR2 FQGTGA. The length of the CDR3 is 15 residues. The CDR3 spells CASSLIGTGGNEQFF. The CDR3 DNA reads TGTGCCAGCAGCTTAATAGGCACCGGGGGCAATGAGCAGTTCTTC. Looking up the rest from reference TRBV7-3 and TRBJ2-1 gives the full variable domain: GAGVSQTPSNKVTEKGKYVELRCDPISGHTALYWYRQSLGQGPEFLIYFQGTGAADDSGLPNDRFFAVRPEGSVSTLKIQRTERGDSAVYLCASSLIGTGGNEQFFGPGTRLTVL.

This chain uses TRBV6-1 with TRBJ2-2; TRBD1 matches at 10 bases. Germline V gives CDR1 MNHNS, CDR2 SASEGT. V shed 7 bases, J shed 9 bases, and the junction held 8 bases outside the gene matches. The CDR3 has 14 amino acids. CDR3 protein: CASKPGQGIRELFF. CDR3 nucleotide sequence: TGTGCCAGCAAACCGGGACAGGGGATCCGGGAGCTGTTTTTT.